The clone carrying this T cell receptor beta chain was detected only once. A single record per CDR3 protein comes from TCRdb applying MiXCR to the RACE reads. The table has 150,000 to 200,000 distinct CDR3 sequences, approximately 15% seen once. This sample is part of a study of human T cells and chemical hapten exposure. On the study more broadly: Small volume differences among pooled libraries mainly caused per-sample TCR yield variation.

Trimming left V 1 base short and J 0 bases short, with 11 bases between. Germline CDR1 is LGHNA and CDR2 is YSLEER. The CDR3 spans 16 residues. Time point here: patch test 1, 2 weeks after DPC sensitization. Treatment of the sample: therapeutic diphenylcyclopropenone sensitization with weekly scalp DPC. This sample comprised whole blood, obtained in connection with sensitization to the hapten diphenylcyclopropenone (DPC). V is TRBV4-3 and J is TRBJ2-3, with a weak D call TRBD2 (6 bases). The clonotype was recovered from a woman aged 25 to 39 with alopecia areata. Some clones in this sample may be carry-over from other donors' samples. Here the CDR3 reads CASSQVASGSTDTQYF. The CDR3 nucleotides read TGCGCCAGCAGCCAAGTTGCCAGCGGGAGCACAGATACGCAGTATTTT.